Listed below are T cell receptor beta chains from one sample, sequenced in a study of neurological immune-mediated disorders. From the 5' RACE reads, TCRdb called clonotypes with MiXCR, one entry per CDR3 protein. Of around 97,000 distinct CDR3 sequences in the sample, 11% are singletons; the top ten hold approximately 3.4%. Material: PBMCs. The receptors here all came from a female donor with HTLV-1-associated myelopathy (HAM/TSP). The CDR3 runs from the conserved cysteine through the conserved F or W. A D gene is named only where the DNA matches it firmly. Size tells how often a clone was seen (once, few, many) or the class of an expanded clone, and some rows leave it out.

TRBJ2-7 | many | TRBD1 | TRBV7-2 | CASSLGQGLAYEQYF | TGTGCCAGCAGCCTCGGACAGGGGTTGGCCTACGAGCAGTACTTC
TRBJ2-1 | few | TRBD1 | TRBV11-2 | CASSLTDRGAEFF | TGTGCCAGCAGCTTAACCGACAGGGGGGCGGAGTTCTTC
TRBJ2-2 | many | NA | TRBV5-1 | CASSLVPGEGGELFF | TGCGCCAGCAGCTTGGTTCCAGGGGAAGGCGGGGAGCTGTTTTTT
TRBJ2-1 | few | NA | TRBV5-5 | CASSWDVSSYNEQFF | TGTGCCAGCAGCTGGGACGTGAGCTCCTACAATGAGCAGTTCTTC
TRBJ1-2 | many | NA | TRBV5-5 | CASSLGETARYGYTF | TGTGCCAGCAGCTTGGGAGAAACAGCTCGCTATGGCTACACCTTC
TRBJ2-5 | many | NA | TRBV15 | CATSRDLGGQETQYF | TGTGCTACCAGCAGAGATCTAGGGGGCCAAGAGACCCAGTACTTC
TRBJ1-6 | many | TRBD1 | TRBV25-1 | CASSEPRDRGNSPLHF | TGTGCCAGCAGTGAACCTCGGGACAGGGGAAATTCACCCCTCCACTTT
TRBJ1-1 | many | NA | TRBV6-1 | CASGVEVPTEAFF | TGTGCCAGCGGTGTCGAGGTTCCCACTGAAGCTTTCTTT
TRBJ2-5 | NA | TRBD2 | TRBV20-1 | CSARGETEGAGDTQYF | TGCAGTGCTAGGGGGGAGACAGAGGGCGCGGGAGATACCCAGTACTTC
TRBJ2-1 | many | TRBD2 | TRBV6-1 | CASRRERGGVYNEQFF | TGTGCCAGCCGGAGAGAGCGGGGGGGAGTTTACAATGAGCAGTTCTTC
TRBJ2-5 | many | TRBD2 | TRBV28 | CATLGPGGGETQYF | TGTGCCACCCTCGGGCCAGGCGGGGGAGAGACCCAGTACTTC
TRBJ1-6 | many | NA | TRBV25-1 | CASSEGGNSPLHF | TGTGCCAGCAGTGAAGGGGGGAACTCACCCCTCCACTTT
TRBJ2-7 | many | TRBD2 | TRBV18 | CASSPPGTRGGEQYF | TGTGCCAGCTCACCGCCCGGGACCCGGGGAGGGGAGCAGTACTTC
TRBJ2-1 | many | NA | TRBV5-1 | CASSTTPLATNNEQFF | TGCGCCAGCAGCACCACCCCCCTTGCGACTAACAATGAGCAGTTCTTC
TRBJ2-5 | many | NA | TRBV5-6 | CASSPRPMETQYF | TGTGCCAGCAGCCCACGCCCGATGGAGACCCAGTACTTC
TRBJ2-7 | many | NA | TRBV3-1 | CASSQAGVSYEQYF | TGTGCCAGCAGCCAAGCGGGGGTCTCCTACGAGCAGTACTTC
TRBJ1-1 | many | NA | TRBV20-1 | CSARKDSMRTEAFF | TGCAGTGCTAGGAAGGACTCAATGCGCACTGAAGCTTTCTTT
TRBJ2-3 | many | TRBD2 | TRBV5-1 | CASSWDLLAGEGQYF | TGCGCCAGCAGCTGGGACCTACTAGCGGGGGAGGGGCAGTATTTT
TRBJ2-3 | many | NA | TRBV6-2/TRBV6-3 | CASRRGLVSTDTQYF | TGTGCCAGCAGGCGGGGCTTGGTCAGCACAGATACGCAGTATTTT
TRBJ2-4 | many | NA | TRBV2 | CASQIAKNIQYF | TGTGCCAGTCAAATAGCCAAAAACATTCAGTACTTC
TRBJ2-2 | many | NA | TRBV11-2 | CASSTGTTNTGELFF | TGTGCCAGCAGTACCGGGACAACGAACACCGGGGAGCTGTTTTTT
TRBJ2-5 | NA | TRBD1 | TRBV6-5 | CASSSSDRALQETQYF | TGTGCCAGCAGTTCGAGCGACAGGGCGCTCCAAGAGACCCAGTACTTC
TRBJ2-5 | many | NA | TRBV5-1 | CASSSRGVYQETQYF | TGCGCCAGCAGCTCCAGGGGGGTGTACCAAGAGACCCAGTACTTC
TRBJ2-7 | many | TRBD2 | TRBV9 | CASGPSGESYEQYF | TGTGCCAGCGGCCCTAGCGGGGAATCCTACGAGCAGTACTTC
TRBJ2-5 | many | NA | TRBV7-2 | CASSPRGQLETQYF | TGTGCCAGCAGCCCCCGTGGGCAACTGGAGACCCAGTACTTC
TRBJ2-1 | few | NA | TRBV30 | CAWSADGTEQFF | TGTGCCTGGAGTGCCGACGGGACTGAGCAGTTCTTC
TRBJ2-1 | many | TRBD2 | TRBV6-5 | CASSPGLAGVEQFF | TGTGCCAGCAGCCCGGGACTAGCGGGGGTTGAGCAGTTCTTC
TRBJ2-7 | many | TRBD2 | TRBV5-6 | CASSDGQGEWGTSGVREQYF | TGTGCCAGCAGCGACGGACAGGGAGAATGGGGGACTAGCGGGGTCCGCGAGCAGTACTTC
TRBJ2-3 | many | TRBD2 | TRBV6-1 | CASSDGGSGVPLTDTQYF | TGTGCCAGCAGTGATGGTGGTAGCGGGGTGCCCCTCACAGATACGCAGTATTTT
TRBJ2-6 | few | NA | TRBV4-1 | CASSQGGGAGANVLTF | TGCGCCAGCAGCCAAGGAGGGGGTGCCGGGGCCAACGTCCTGACTTTC
TRBJ2-7 | once | TRBD2 | TRBV5-1 | CASSKPGLAGGNLGEQYF | TGTGCCAGCAGTAAACCGGGACTAGCGGGGGGCAACCTCGGCGAGCAGTACTTC
TRBJ1-1 | NA | TRBD1 | TRBV5-6 | CASSPGKGQLNTEAFF | TGCGCCAGCAGCCCCGGGAAGGGACAGTTGAACACTGAAGCTTTCTTT
TRBJ2-7 | many | NA | TRBV5-1 | CASSLDVTGEQYF | TGCGCCAGCAGCTTGGATGTGACGGGCGAGCAGTACTTC
TRBJ2-2 | NA | NA | TRBV29-1 | CSAVYRVGELFF | TGCAGCGCCGTTTACAGGGTCGGGGAGCTGTTTTTT
TRBJ2-3 | NA | TRBD2 | TRBV7-8 | CASSHSGGDTQYF | TGTGCCAGCAGCCATAGCGGGGGGGATACGCAGTATTTT
TRBJ1-2 | many | NA | TRBV11-2 | CASSLYQGDGYTF | TGTGCCAGCAGCTTATATCAGGGTGATGGCTACACCTTC
TRBJ2-1 | many | TRBD2 | TRBV7-2 | CASSTPSGVWNEQFF | TGTGCCAGCAGCACTCCTAGCGGGGTCTGGAATGAGCAGTTCTTC
TRBJ1-2 | NA | NA | TRBV4-3 | CASSQGACGGDYTF | TGCGCCAGCAGCCAAGGGGCCTGTGGTGGTGACTACACCTTC
TRBJ2-4 | few | TRBD1 | TRBV9 | CASSDRGQNIQYF | TGTGCCAGTTCGGACAGGGGGCAAAACATTCAGTACTTC
TRBJ2-7 | many | NA | TRBV5-1 | CASSSEPQGREQYF | TGCGCCAGCAGCTCTGAACCACAGGGGAGGGAGCAGTACTTC
TRBJ2-1 | many | TRBD2 | TRBV7-6 | CASSLGAGAPNEQFF | TGTGCCAGCAGCTTAGGAGCGGGGGCCCCGAATGAGCAGTTCTTC
TRBJ2-3 | many | TRBD1 | TRBV12-3/TRBV12-4 | CASSRRGRGTDTQYF | TGTGCCAGCAGTCGCAGGGGGCGAGGGACAGATACGCAGTATTTT
TRBJ2-2 | NA | NA | TRBV5-1 | CASLDDANTGELFF | TGCGCCAGCCTTGACGACGCAAACACCGGGGAGCTGTTTTTT
TRBJ2-2 | many | NA | TRBV11-2 | CASSYRQVGELFF | TGTGCCAGCAGCTACCGACAGGTCGGGGAGCTGTTTTTT
TRBJ2-1 | many | TRBD2 | TRBV5-6 | CASSPISGENYNEQFF | TGTGCCAGCAGTCCAATAAGCGGGGAGAACTACAATGAGCAGTTCTTC
TRBJ2-1 | many | NA | TRBV12-3/TRBV12-4 | CAWTAYNEQFF | TGTGCCTGGACAGCCTACAATGAGCAGTTCTTC
TRBJ1-1 | many | NA | TRBV29-1 | CSGQGFAEAFF | TGCAGCGGCCAGGGATTTGCTGAAGCTTTCTTT
TRBJ2-7 | NA | NA | TRBV20-1 | CSALEPSYEQYF | TGCAGTGCTCTGGAGCCTTCGTACGAGCAGTACTTC
TRBJ2-7 | many | NA | TRBV27 | CASSRGYEQYF | TGTGCCAGCTCACGGGGCTACGAGCAGTACTTC
TRBJ1-2 | many | NA | TRBV7-9 | CASSSLTANYGYTF | TGTGCCAGCAGCTCCCTGACAGCTAACTATGGCTACACCTTC
TRBJ2-1 | many | NA | TRBV24-1 | CATSDRTYNRGNEQFF | TGTGCCACCAGTGACCGGACCTACAACAGAGGGAATGAGCAGTTCTTC
TRBJ2-1 | many | TRBD1 | TRBV5-8 | CASSSTGTGDNEQFF | TGTGCCAGCAGCTCCACCGGGACAGGGGACAATGAGCAGTTCTTC
TRBJ2-7 | many | TRBD2 | TRBV7-2 | CASSLRQSSGGDYEQYF | TGTGCCAGCAGCTTAAGACAGTCGAGCGGGGGGGACTACGAGCAGTACTTC
TRBJ1-1 | many | NA | TRBV9 | CASRDDRNTEAFF | TGTGCCAGCAGAGATGACAGGAACACTGAAGCTTTCTTT
TRBJ2-7 | NA | TRBD1 | TRBV10-3 | CATRDRGHDQYF | TGTGCCACCCGCGACAGGGGCCACGATCAGTACTTC
TRBJ1-1 | many | TRBD1 | TRBV5-1 | CASSSTGGLAEAFF | TGCGCCAGCAGCTCCACAGGGGGCTTAGCCGAAGCTTTCTTT
TRBJ2-2 | NA | NA | TRBV20-1 | CSATYTGTTNTGELFF | TGCAGTGCTACCTATACCGGGACCACGAACACCGGGGAGCTGTTTTTT